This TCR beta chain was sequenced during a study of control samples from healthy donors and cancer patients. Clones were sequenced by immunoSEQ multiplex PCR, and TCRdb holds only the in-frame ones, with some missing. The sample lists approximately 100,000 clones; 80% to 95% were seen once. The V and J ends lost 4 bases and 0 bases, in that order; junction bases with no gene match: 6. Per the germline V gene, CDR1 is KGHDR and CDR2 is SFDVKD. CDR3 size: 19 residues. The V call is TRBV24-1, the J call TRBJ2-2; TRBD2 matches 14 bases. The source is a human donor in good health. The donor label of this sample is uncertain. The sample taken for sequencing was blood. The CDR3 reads CATSDLGLAGATNTGELFF. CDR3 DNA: TGTGCCACCAGTGACCTGGGACTAGCGGGGGCCACGAACACCGGGGAGCTGTTTTTT.